One sample yielded the 8 T cell receptor beta chains listed below, sequenced in a study of control samples from healthy donors and cancer patients. Assay used: immunoSEQ multiplex PCR; TCRdb lists only in-frame clones, some missing. The table lists about 190,000 clones. The sample consisted of blood. The receptors shown here come from a woman between 25 and 40 years old in good health.

V usage is TRBV12-3 or TRBV12-4 and J usage is TRBJ1-1, with 7 bases lining up with TRBD1. This CDR3 is 11 amino acids long. Losses at the gene ends were 8 bases for V and 7 bases for J; bases not matched to a gene: 4. CDR3 DNA: TGTGCCAGCGGCCGGACAGGTGAAGCTTTCTTT. As protein: CASGRTGEAFF.

The chain carries TRBV7-9 and TRBJ1-5, with D maybe TRBD1 (6 bases). Looked up from germline, CDR1 is SEHNR and CDR2 is FQNEAQ (reference sequence). The V end was cut by 1 base, the J end by 2 bases, with 12 bases between. CDR3 length equals 16 residues. The CDR3 sequence is CASSLESGGGNQPQHF. CDR3 coding DNA: TGTGCCAGCAGCTTAGAATCCGGGGGCGGCAATCAGCCCCAGCATTTT.

The chain is built from TRBV6-6 and TRBJ2-4; D is unclear. The V end was cut by 0 bases, the J end by 8 bases, with 8 bases between. This CDR3 contains 13 residues. Looked up from germline, CDR1 is MNHNY and CDR2 is SVGAGI (reference sequence). CDR3 amino acids: CASSYSNRDIQYF. The CDR3 DNA reads TGTGCCAGCAGTTACTCGAACCGGGACATTCAGTACTTC.

This chain uses TRBV7-9 with TRBJ1-5; no firm D call. The ends were cut back, 3 bases at V and 2 bases at J, with 2 bases in the middle. CDR1 SEHNR and CDR2 FQNEAQ come from the germline V gene (reference sequence). This CDR3 is 12 amino acids long. This CDR3 reads CASSLGNQPQHF. The CDR3 DNA is TGTGCCAGCAGCTTGGGCAATCAGCCCCAGCATTTT.

The chain carries TRBV3-1 (or the pseudogene TRBV3-2) and TRBJ2-3; the match to TRBD2 covers 9 bases. CDR1 is LGHDT, CDR2 YNNKEL, per germline (reference sequence). CDR3 length: 17 residues. With 3 bases clipped from V and 7 bases from J, the junction kept 14 bases outside the gene matches. The CDR3 sequence: CASSHTALTSGSYTQYF. In nucleotides, the CDR3 is TGTGCCAGCAGCCACACCGCGTTGACTAGCGGTAGCTATACGCAGTATTTT.

This chain joins TRBV18 and TRBJ1-6; 10 bases match TRBD1. Per the germline V gene, CDR1 is KGHSH and CDR2 is LQKENI. The CDR3 length is 15 residues. With 6 bases clipped from V and 7 bases from J, the junction kept 6 bases outside the gene matches. The CDR3 region has the DNA TGTGCCAGCTCCCCGGACAGGGGGGAGAATTCACCCCTCCACTTT. This encodes CASSPDRGENSPLHF.

This chain uses TRBV18 with TRBJ2-2; TRBD2 aligns across 8 bases. CDR3 length equals 17 residues. V trimming: 3 bases; J trimming: 0 bases; junction bases outside the gene matches: 6. Germline V gene sequence: CDR1 KGHSH, CDR2 LQKENI. CDR3 bases: TGTGCCAGCTCACCCGGCGAGCGGGGGACGAACACCGGGGAGCTGTTTTTT. It translates to CASSPGERGTNTGELFF.

The CDR3 reads CASSVRIGREQYF. The CDR3, as DNA: TGTGCCAGCAGCGTAAGGATTGGAAGGGAGCAGTACTTC. The chain has TRBV9 and TRBJ2-7; no definite D call. The CDR3 runs to 13 residues. V dropped 1 base and J dropped 7 bases, with 12 bases sitting between them. CDR1 SGDLS and CDR2 YYNGEE come from the germline V gene.